This is a list of T cell receptor beta chains from one sample in a study of human T cells and chemical hapten exposure. TCRdb reprocessed the RACE reads via MiXCR and lists one record per CDR3 protein. The table includes 350,000 to 400,000 distinct CDR3 sequences, approximately 5% detected once. This sample comprised whole blood, obtained in connection with sensitization to the hapten diphenylcyclopropenone (DPC). These receptors were taken from a woman between 50 and 59 years old with alopecia areata. Some clones in this sample may be carry-over from other donors' samples. The CDR3 runs from the conserved cysteine through the conserved F or W. A D gene is named only where the DNA matches it firmly. Clone size, where shown, is once, few, many, or a class for clones that have expanded.

clone_size	d_call	v_call	j_call	cdr3_nt	cdr3_aa
many	TRBD2	TRBV28	TRBJ2-1	TGTGCCAGCAGTTCCCGACTAGCGGGACACGGGACCTCCTACAATGAGCAGTTCTTC	CASSSRLAGHGTSYNEQFF
-	-	TRBV20-1	TRBJ1-5	TGCAGTGCTAGAGACCCATGGGGGGGGCAGCCCCAGCATTTT	CSARDPWGGQPQHF
few	-	TRBV28	TRBJ2-7	TGTGCCAGCAGTTTATATTACTACGAGCAGTACTTC	CASSLYYYEQYF
few	TRBD1	TRBV7-3	TRBJ2-2	TGTGCCAGCAGCTTAACCCCGGACAGGGGGGCCGGGGAGCTGTTTTTT	CASSLTPDRGAGELFF
-	TRBD1	TRBV7-9	TRBJ2-3	TGTGCCAGCAGCTCACAGGGGGCGCATACGCAGTATTTT	CASSSQGAHTQYF
many	-	TRBV7-8	TRBJ2-1	TGTGCCAGCAGCCCCAAGCGGCAACCGCACAATGAGCAGTTCTTC	CASSPKRQPHNEQFF
many	-	TRBV5-1	TRBJ1-1	TGCGCCAGCAGCTTGAAGGGAGATGGCACTGAAGCTTTCTTT	CASSLKGDGTEAFF
many	TRBD2	TRBV7-9	TRBJ2-3	TGTGCCAGCAGCTCCACGGGACTAGCGGGAGCAGATACGCAGTATTTT	CASSSTGLAGADTQYF
many	TRBD2	TRBV7-2	TRBJ2-3	TGTGCCAGCAGCTCCCTCGGGACTAGCGGCCTAGCGAAGGCGCAGTATTTT	CASSSLGTSGLAKAQYF
many	-	TRBV9	TRBJ1-4	TGTGCCAGCAGCCCCGAGGGGGCAACTAATGAAAAACTGTTTTTT	CASSPEGATNEKLFF
-	TRBD2	TRBV20-1	TRBJ2-7	TGCAGTGCTAATGGGGCTAGCGGGGGAGGCGAGCAGTACTTC	CSANGASGGGEQYF
many	-	TRBV29-1	TRBJ1-6	TGCAGCGTTGAGGTCTTTCTGGGTTCACCCCTCCACTTT	CSVEVFLGSPLHF
-	-	TRBV7-9	TRBJ1-1	TGTGCCAGCAGCTTAGTACAGAATGAAGCTTTCTTT	CASSLVQNEAFF
many	TRBD2	TRBV13	TRBJ2-7	TGTGCCAGCAGCTTGGGGCGGGGGGCCCACGAGCAGTACTTC	CASSLGRGAHEQYF
few	TRBD1	TRBV10-2	TRBJ1-1	TGCGCCAGCAGTGAGAGACAGGGCTCGGAAGCTTTCTTT	CASSERQGSEAFF
many	TRBD2	TRBV2	TRBJ2-4	TGTGCCAGTAGCGGGGCGGGAGCCAAAAACATTCAGTACTTC	CASSGAGAKNIQYF
-	-	TRBV20-1	TRBJ2-3	TGCAGTGCCCACGGAGGGGAGGCAGATACGCAGTATTTT	CSAHGGEADTQYF
few	-	TRBV5-5	TRBJ1-1	TGTGCCAGCACCCGGACGGAGATGAACACTGAAGCTTTCTTT	CASTRTEMNTEAFF
-	TRBD2	TRBV20-1	TRBJ2-2	TGCAGTGCTAGAGATGGCCTAGCGGGAAATCGGGAGCTGTTTTTT	CSARDGLAGNRELFF
many	-	TRBV12-3/TRBV12-4	TRBJ1-1	TGTGCCAGCAGGATCGGACGGGCCACTGAAGCTTTCTTT	CASRIGRATEAFF
-	-	TRBV29-1	TRBJ1-2	TGCAGCGTTGACGGTACGTCAGGCTATGGCTACACCTTC	CSVDGTSGYGYTF
few	TRBD1	TRBV28	TRBJ1-1	TGTGCCAGCTGCCAGGGGGGGGGCTACACTGAAGCTTTCTTT	CASCQGGGYTEAFF
few	-	TRBV30	TRBJ2-2	TGTGCCTGGAGCCGGGGGCCAGGGAACACCGGGGAGCTGTTTTTT	CAWSRGPGNTGELFF
few	-	TRBV18	TRBJ1-6	TGTGCCAGCTCACCACCATTACAGCCAACGGATTCACCCCTCCACTTT	CASSPPLQPTDSPLHF
-	TRBD2	TRBV6-6	TRBJ2-7	TGTGCCAGCAGTTACTCCCCCCGGGGGGACGAGCAGTACTTC	CASSYSPRGDEQYF
-	TRBD2	TRBV19	TRBJ2-1	TGTGCCAGTAGTATCCCCTTACTAGCGGAAATCTACAATGAGCAGTTCTTC	CASSIPLLAEIYNEQFF
many	TRBD1	TRBV28	TRBJ2-5	TGTGCCAGCAGTCAATATCCGGGACAGGGGGAGACCCAGTACTTC	CASSQYPGQGETQYF
many	-	TRBV28	TRBJ2-5	TGTGCCAGCAGCCCTGGTCAAGAGACCCAGTACTTC	CASSPGQETQYF
few	-	TRBV29-1	TRBJ1-3	TGCAGCGTTGATGACGATTTGGAAAACACCATATATTTT	CSVDDDLENTIYF
many	TRBD1	TRBV20-1	TRBJ1-4	TGCAGTGCTCGTACCCCCGGGACAGGGGTAGAAAAACTGTTTTTT	CSARTPGTGVEKLFF
few	TRBD2	TRBV6-1	TRBJ2-1	TGTGCCAGCAGGGTTAGCGGGGGGGCCATTAATGATGAGCAGTTCTTC	CASRVSGGAINDEQFF
many	-	TRBV2	TRBJ2-3	TGTGCCAGCATTCAGGGCTTTTCGACAGATACGCAGTATTTT	CASIQGFSTDTQYF
-	-	TRBV14	TRBJ2-2	TGTGCCAGCAGCCAGCCTTTTGGAATGAACACCGGGGAGCTGTTTTTT	CASSQPFGMNTGELFF
many	TRBD1	TRBV27	TRBJ2-4	TGTGCCAGCAGTCCAAGACAGGGGGCAACCAAAAACATTCAGTACTTC	CASSPRQGATKNIQYF